This is a list of T cell receptor beta chains from one sample in a study of identifying expanded T cells in peripheral blood. Data came from immunoSEQ multiplex PCR; TCRdb stores just in-frame clones and leaves some out. The data contain under 100,000 clones, more than 75% of them singletons. The sequencing input was blood. The receptors here all came from a person aged 18 to 69 in good health. Each CDR3 is given with its conserved first and last residue. Fields, in order: D gene, clone size, J gene, CDR3 length, V gene, CDR3 DNA, CDR3 protein. D genes are given only for firm matches. Clone size is shown for a subset of rows, as once, few, many or a class of expanded clone.

d_call: -
clone_size: -
j_call: TRBJ2-7
cdr3_length: 15
v_call: TRBV30
cdr3_nt: TGTGCCTGGAGTGGAGGTGCGGCAAATCTCTACGAGCAGTACTTC
cdr3_aa: CAWSGGAANLYEQYF

d_call: -
clone_size: -
j_call: TRBJ1-2
cdr3_length: 11
v_call: TRBV6-1
cdr3_nt: TGTGCCAGCTTGGGAGGGAACGGCTACACCTTC
cdr3_aa: CASLGGNGYTF

d_call: -
clone_size: -
j_call: TRBJ2-1
cdr3_length: 15
v_call: TRBV19
cdr3_nt: TGTGCCAGTAGTTCAGGGGCGGGGTCCTACAATGAGCAGTTCTTC
cdr3_aa: CASSSGAGSYNEQFF

d_call: -
clone_size: -
j_call: TRBJ1-4
cdr3_length: 13
v_call: TRBV13
cdr3_nt: TGTGCCAGCAGCTTACGGACACATGAAAAACTGTTTTTT
cdr3_aa: CASSLRTHEKLFF

d_call: -
clone_size: -
j_call: TRBJ1-2
cdr3_length: 13
v_call: TRBV5-4
cdr3_nt: TGTGCCAGCAGACTGGGGTACGGGGATGGCTACACCTTC
cdr3_aa: CASRLGYGDGYTF

d_call: TRBD1
clone_size: few
j_call: TRBJ2-7
cdr3_length: 15
v_call: TRBV4-3
cdr3_nt: TGCGCCAGCAGCCAGTTCCTGGGACAGGACTACGAGCAGTACTTC
cdr3_aa: CASSQFLGQDYEQYF

d_call: -
clone_size: -
j_call: TRBJ2-7
cdr3_length: 12
v_call: TRBV5-1
cdr3_nt: TGCGCCAGCAGCTTCCTCTCATACGAGCAGTACTTC
cdr3_aa: CASSFLSYEQYF

d_call: -
clone_size: few
j_call: TRBJ1-1
cdr3_length: 11
v_call: TRBV19
cdr3_nt: TGTGCCAGTAGTAACGTTGCTGAAGCTTTCTTT
cdr3_aa: CASSNVAEAFF

d_call: -
clone_size: -
j_call: TRBJ1-3
cdr3_length: 13
v_call: TRBV30
cdr3_nt: TGTGCCTGGAGTGTACTAATAGGAAACACCATATATTTT
cdr3_aa: CAWSVLIGNTIYF

d_call: TRBD1
clone_size: -
j_call: TRBJ1-4
cdr3_length: 13
v_call: TRBV18
cdr3_nt: TGTGCCAGCAAACAGGGGTTTCGGGAAAAACTGTTTTTT
cdr3_aa: CASKQGFREKLFF

d_call: -
clone_size: few
j_call: TRBJ1-2
cdr3_length: 12
v_call: TRBV6-1
cdr3_nt: TGTGCCAGCAGTGGCAGCAGCTATGGCTACACCTTC
cdr3_aa: CASSGSSYGYTF

d_call: TRBD1
clone_size: -
j_call: TRBJ2-5
cdr3_length: 19
v_call: TRBV27
cdr3_nt: TGTGCCAGCAGAAGCAAAGCCAGGCCGGGACAGGGGGTCGGAGAGACCCAGTACTTC
cdr3_aa: CASRSKARPGQGVGETQYF

d_call: -
clone_size: once
j_call: TRBJ1-2
cdr3_length: 13
v_call: TRBV6-6
cdr3_nt: TGTGCCAGCAGTTACTCCACAGGCGGCGGCTACACCTTC
cdr3_aa: CASSYSTGGGYTF

d_call: -
clone_size: once
j_call: TRBJ1-1
cdr3_length: 14
v_call: TRBV27
cdr3_nt: TGTGCCAGCAGGGTAGGGGGGGGAAGCACTGAAGCTTTCTTT
cdr3_aa: CASRVGGGSTEAFF

d_call: -
clone_size: -
j_call: TRBJ2-1
cdr3_length: 17
v_call: TRBV9
cdr3_nt: TGTGCCAGCAGCGTAGGGGGCGGCGTTAGCTCCTACAATGAGCAGTTCTTC
cdr3_aa: CASSVGGGVSSYNEQFF

d_call: -
clone_size: -
j_call: TRBJ1-1
cdr3_length: 15
v_call: TRBV19
cdr3_nt: TGTGCCAGTAGTTCGCAACTCAACATGAACACTGAAGCTTTCTTT
cdr3_aa: CASSSQLNMNTEAFF

d_call: -
clone_size: once
j_call: TRBJ1-5
cdr3_length: 15
v_call: TRBV15
cdr3_nt: TGTGCCACCAGCAGAGGGAGGACACAGAATCAGCCCCAGCATTTT
cdr3_aa: CATSRGRTQNQPQHF

d_call: TRBD1
clone_size: -
j_call: TRBJ1-4
cdr3_length: 18
v_call: TRBV4-1
cdr3_nt: TGCGCCAGCAGCCAAGTGAGACGCCCGCCGGGACAGGGTAAAAAACTGTTTTTT
cdr3_aa: CASSQVRRPPGQGKKLFF

d_call: -
clone_size: -
j_call: TRBJ1-1
cdr3_length: 14
v_call: TRBV5-4
cdr3_nt: TGTGCCAGCAGGACGAAGGGCCCCAACACTGAAGCTTTCTTT
cdr3_aa: CASRTKGPNTEAFF

d_call: TRBD1
clone_size: -
j_call: TRBJ1-2
cdr3_length: 13
v_call: TRBV19
cdr3_nt: TGTGCCAGTAAGCCACCAGGGGGCTATGGCTACACCTTC
cdr3_aa: CASKPPGGYGYTF

d_call: TRBD1
clone_size: -
j_call: TRBJ1-3
cdr3_length: 15
v_call: TRBV15
cdr3_nt: TGTGCCACCAGACCGGGACAGGGGGCCCGAAACACCATATATTTT
cdr3_aa: CATRPGQGARNTIYF

d_call: -
clone_size: -
j_call: TRBJ2-7
cdr3_length: 13
v_call: TRBV18
cdr3_nt: TGTGCCAGCTCACCAGTGACAGTCTACGAGCAGTACTTC
cdr3_aa: CASSPVTVYEQYF

d_call: TRBD1
clone_size: -
j_call: TRBJ1-1
cdr3_length: 14
v_call: TRBV2
cdr3_nt: TGTGCCAGCGGGAGGGACAGGGGCAGGACGGAAGCTTTCTTT
cdr3_aa: CASGRDRGRTEAFF

d_call: -
clone_size: -
j_call: TRBJ2-5
cdr3_length: 15
v_call: TRBV4-3
cdr3_nt: TGCGCCAGCAGCCAAGTCGGGGCCCTCCAAGAGACCCAGTACTTC
cdr3_aa: CASSQVGALQETQYF

d_call: TRBD2
clone_size: -
j_call: TRBJ2-1
cdr3_length: 14
v_call: TRBV5-4
cdr3_nt: TGTGCCAGCAACAGAGCGGGGGACAACAATGAGCAGTTCTTC
cdr3_aa: CASNRAGDNNEQFF

d_call: TRBD1
clone_size: once
j_call: TRBJ1-1
cdr3_length: 15
v_call: TRBV6-5
cdr3_nt: TGTGCCAGCAAGTCGAGTGGGACAGGGTTTGATGAAGCTTTCTTT
cdr3_aa: CASKSSGTGFDEAFF

d_call: -
clone_size: -
j_call: TRBJ2-1
cdr3_length: 15
v_call: TRBV2
cdr3_nt: TGTGCCAGCAGTGGAAGGGCAGGGCGCCCTAATGAGCAGTTCTTC
cdr3_aa: CASSGRAGRPNEQFF

d_call: -
clone_size: -
j_call: TRBJ1-1
cdr3_length: 15
v_call: TRBV4-3
cdr3_nt: TGCGCCAGCAGCCCTGACCGAAGGGGAGGCACTGAAGCTTTCTTT
cdr3_aa: CASSPDRRGGTEAFF

d_call: -
clone_size: -
j_call: TRBJ2-2
cdr3_length: 15
v_call: TRBV7-9
cdr3_nt: TGTGCCAGCCCCAGAGAGGGGATGGTAACCGGGGAGCTGTTTTTT
cdr3_aa: CASPREGMVTGELFF

d_call: TRBD1
clone_size: -
j_call: TRBJ2-5
cdr3_length: 15
v_call: TRBV15
cdr3_nt: TGTGCCACCAGCAGAGGACAGGGTTCAGGGGAGACCCAGTACTTC
cdr3_aa: CATSRGQGSGETQYF

d_call: -
clone_size: -
j_call: TRBJ1-1
cdr3_length: 14
v_call: TRBV7-8
cdr3_nt: TGTGCCAGCAGCTTTGGAGTTCTCAACACTGAAGCTTTCTTT
cdr3_aa: CASSFGVLNTEAFF

d_call: -
clone_size: -
j_call: TRBJ1-2
cdr3_length: 12
v_call: TRBV19
cdr3_nt: TGTGCCAGTAGTATAGATGTCCAGGGTTGCGGCTTC
cdr3_aa: CASSIDVQGCGF

d_call: -
clone_size: -
j_call: TRBJ1-1
cdr3_length: 15
v_call: TRBV12-5
cdr3_nt: TGTGCTAGTGGTTTATCCCCAAGGATGAACACTGAAGCTTTCTTT
cdr3_aa: CASGLSPRMNTEAFF

d_call: -
clone_size: few
j_call: TRBJ1-3
cdr3_length: 15
v_call: TRBV7-9
cdr3_nt: TGTGCCAGCACCTCGTCCCCCTATTCTGGAAACACCATATATTTT
cdr3_aa: CASTSSPYSGNTIYF

d_call: -
clone_size: -
j_call: TRBJ2-7
cdr3_length: 14
v_call: TRBV11-2
cdr3_nt: TGTGCCAGCAGCTCCGTTAACAGGGCCCACGAGCAGTACTTC
cdr3_aa: CASSSVNRAHEQYF

d_call: -
clone_size: -
j_call: TRBJ2-1
cdr3_length: 14
v_call: TRBV6-6
cdr3_nt: TGTGCCAGCAGTTACGGGGGGGGGCCAAATGAGCAGTTCTTC
cdr3_aa: CASSYGGGPNEQFF

d_call: -
clone_size: -
j_call: TRBJ2-6
cdr3_length: 15
v_call: TRBV19
cdr3_nt: TGTGCCAGTAGTATCACAGGGTTTGGGGCCAACGTCCTGACTTTC
cdr3_aa: CASSITGFGANVLTF

d_call: -
clone_size: -
j_call: TRBJ1-2
cdr3_length: 12
v_call: TRBV7-2
cdr3_nt: TGTGCCAGCAGCTTTGCTGGTAATGGCTACACCTTC
cdr3_aa: CASSFAGNGYTF

d_call: -
clone_size: -
j_call: TRBJ1-1
cdr3_length: 16
v_call: TRBV6-1
cdr3_nt: TGTGCCAGCAGTGAAGTTTGGGCAGCCCAGAACACTGAAGCTTTCTTT
cdr3_aa: CASSEVWAAQNTEAFF

d_call: -
clone_size: -
j_call: TRBJ1-5
cdr3_length: 14
v_call: TRBV7-8
cdr3_nt: TGTGCCAGCAGCTTAACAGGGCTTGGTTGGCCCCAGCATTTT
cdr3_aa: CASSLTGLGWPQHF

d_call: -
clone_size: -
j_call: TRBJ1-1
cdr3_length: 11
v_call: TRBV10-2
cdr3_nt: TGCGCCAGCGGAAGGGCGACTGAAGCTTTCTTT
cdr3_aa: CASGRATEAFF